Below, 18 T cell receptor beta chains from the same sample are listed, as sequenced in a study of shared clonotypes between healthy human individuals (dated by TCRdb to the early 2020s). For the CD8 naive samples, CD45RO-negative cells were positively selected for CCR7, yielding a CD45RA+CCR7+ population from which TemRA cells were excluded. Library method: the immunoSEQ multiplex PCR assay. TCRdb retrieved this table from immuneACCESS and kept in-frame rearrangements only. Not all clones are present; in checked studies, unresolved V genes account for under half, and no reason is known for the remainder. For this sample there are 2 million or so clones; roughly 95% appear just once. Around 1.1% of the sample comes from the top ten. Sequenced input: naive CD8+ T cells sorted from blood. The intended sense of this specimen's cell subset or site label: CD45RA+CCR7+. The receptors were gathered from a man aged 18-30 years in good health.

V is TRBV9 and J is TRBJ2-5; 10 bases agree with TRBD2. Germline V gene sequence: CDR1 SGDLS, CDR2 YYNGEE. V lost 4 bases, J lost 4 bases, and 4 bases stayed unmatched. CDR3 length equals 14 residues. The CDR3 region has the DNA TGTGCCAGCAGCATGTTAGCGGGGGGAGAGACCCAGTACTTC. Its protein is CASSMLAGGETQYF. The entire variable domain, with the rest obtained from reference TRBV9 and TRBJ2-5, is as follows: DSGVTQTPKHLITATGQRVTLRCSPRSGDLSVYWYQQSLDQGLQFLIQYYNGEERAKGNILERFSAQQFPDLHSELNLSSLELGDSALYFCASSMLAGGETQYFGPGTRLLVL.

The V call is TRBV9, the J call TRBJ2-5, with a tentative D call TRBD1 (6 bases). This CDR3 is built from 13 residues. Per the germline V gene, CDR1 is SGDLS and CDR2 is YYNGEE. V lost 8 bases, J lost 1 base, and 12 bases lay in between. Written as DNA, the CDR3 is TGTGCCAGTGCAACAGGGACCCAAGAGACCCAGTACTTC. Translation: CASATGTQETQYF.

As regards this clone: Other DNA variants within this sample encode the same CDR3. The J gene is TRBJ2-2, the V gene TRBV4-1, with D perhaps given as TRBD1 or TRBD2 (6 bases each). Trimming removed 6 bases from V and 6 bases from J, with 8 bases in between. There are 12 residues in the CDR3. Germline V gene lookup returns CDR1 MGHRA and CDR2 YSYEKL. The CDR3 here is CASREGAGELFF. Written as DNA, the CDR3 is TGCGCCAGCAGGGAGGGGGCCGGGGAGCTGTTTTTT.

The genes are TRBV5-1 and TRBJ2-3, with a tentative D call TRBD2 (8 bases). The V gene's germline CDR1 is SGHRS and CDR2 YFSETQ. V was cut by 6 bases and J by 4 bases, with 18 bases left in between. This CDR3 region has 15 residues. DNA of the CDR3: TGCGCCAGCACCCCTCCGGGAGGGGGCTCAGATACGCAGTATTTT. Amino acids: CASTPPGGGSDTQYF.

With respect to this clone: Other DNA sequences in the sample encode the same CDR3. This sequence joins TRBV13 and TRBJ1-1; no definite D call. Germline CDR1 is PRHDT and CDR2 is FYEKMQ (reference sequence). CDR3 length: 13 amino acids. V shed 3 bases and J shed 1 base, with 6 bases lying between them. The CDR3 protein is CASSLAPNTEAFF. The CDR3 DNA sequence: TGTGCCAGCAGCTTGGCCCCGAACACTGAAGCTTTCTTT.

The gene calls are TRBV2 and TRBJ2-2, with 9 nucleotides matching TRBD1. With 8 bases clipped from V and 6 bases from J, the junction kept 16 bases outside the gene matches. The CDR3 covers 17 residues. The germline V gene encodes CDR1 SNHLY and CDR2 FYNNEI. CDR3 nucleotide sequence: TGTGCCAGCGGCGTGGCTGCGGACAGGGGATTTTCCGGGGAGCTGTTTTTT. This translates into CASGVAADRGFSGELFF.

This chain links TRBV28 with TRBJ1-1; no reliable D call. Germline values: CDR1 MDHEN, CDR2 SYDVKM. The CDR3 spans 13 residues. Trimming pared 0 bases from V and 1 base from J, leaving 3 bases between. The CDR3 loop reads CASSLWANTEAFF. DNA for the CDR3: TGTGCCAGCAGTTTATGGGCGAACACTGAAGCTTTCTTT.

This CDR3 is CASSFYRNSYNEQFF. The CDR3 DNA follows: TGTGCCAGCAGCTTTTACAGGAATTCCTACAATGAGCAGTTCTTC. This chain links TRBV7-9 with TRBJ2-1; tentatively, D is TRBD1 (5 bases). CDR3 length: 15 residues. CDR1 and CDR2 (germline): SEHNR, FQNEAQ (reference sequence). V shed 3 bases and J shed 1 base, with 10 bases lying between them.

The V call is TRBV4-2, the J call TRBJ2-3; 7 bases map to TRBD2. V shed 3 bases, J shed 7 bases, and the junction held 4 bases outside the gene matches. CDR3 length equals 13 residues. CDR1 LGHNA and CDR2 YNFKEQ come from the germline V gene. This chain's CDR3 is CASSQDSGHTQYF. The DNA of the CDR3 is TGTGCCAGCAGCCAGGATAGCGGGCATACGCAGTATTTT.

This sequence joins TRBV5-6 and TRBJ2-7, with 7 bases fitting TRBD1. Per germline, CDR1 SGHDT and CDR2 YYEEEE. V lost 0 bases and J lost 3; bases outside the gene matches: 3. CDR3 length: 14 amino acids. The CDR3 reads CASSLEGGRYEQYF. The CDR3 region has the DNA TGTGCCAGCAGCTTGGAAGGGGGCCGCTACGAGCAGTACTTC.

The DNA for the CDR3 is TGTGCCAGTCCTTCCCTTGGGGGGGATAATGAAGCTTTCTTT. Translating gives CASPSLGGDNEAFF. This chain uses TRBV5-4 with TRBJ1-1, with D possibly being TRBD1 (5 bases). Germline CDR1 reads SGHNT; CDR2 reads YYREEE (reference sequence). This CDR3 is 14 amino acids long. V dropped 8 bases and J dropped 7 bases, with 21 bases sitting between them.

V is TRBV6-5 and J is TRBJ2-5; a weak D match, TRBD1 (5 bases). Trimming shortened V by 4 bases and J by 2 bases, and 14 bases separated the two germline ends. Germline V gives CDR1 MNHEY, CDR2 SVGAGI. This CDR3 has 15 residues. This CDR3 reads CASSSDPRVQETQYF. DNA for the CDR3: TGTGCCAGCAGTTCCGACCCCAGGGTTCAAGAGACCCAGTACTTC.

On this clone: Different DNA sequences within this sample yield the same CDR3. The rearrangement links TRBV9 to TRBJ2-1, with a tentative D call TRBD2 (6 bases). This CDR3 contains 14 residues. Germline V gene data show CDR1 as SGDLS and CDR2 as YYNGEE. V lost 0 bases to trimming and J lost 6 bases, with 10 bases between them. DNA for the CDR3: TGTGCCAGCAGCGTAGGTGGAGGGAGCAATGAGCAGTTCTTC. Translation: CASSVGGGSNEQFF.

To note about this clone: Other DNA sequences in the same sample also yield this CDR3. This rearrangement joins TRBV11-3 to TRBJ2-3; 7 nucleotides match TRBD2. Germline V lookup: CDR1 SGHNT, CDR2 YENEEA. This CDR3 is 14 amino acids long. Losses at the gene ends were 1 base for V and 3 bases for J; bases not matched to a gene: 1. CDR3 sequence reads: CASSLAGGTDTQYF. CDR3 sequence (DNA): TGTGCCAGCAGCTTAGCCGGGGGGACAGATACGCAGTATTTT. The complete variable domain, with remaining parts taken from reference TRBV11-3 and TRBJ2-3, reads EAGVVQSPRYKIIEKKQPVAFWCNPISGHNTLYWYLQNLGQGPELLIRYENEEAVDDSQLPKDRFSAERLKGVDSTLKIQPAELGDSAVYLCASSLAGGTDTQYFGPGTRLTVL.

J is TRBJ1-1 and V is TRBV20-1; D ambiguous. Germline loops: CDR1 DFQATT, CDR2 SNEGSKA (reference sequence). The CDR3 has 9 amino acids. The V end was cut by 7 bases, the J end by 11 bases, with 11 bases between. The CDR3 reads CSVVLGAFF. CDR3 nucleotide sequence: TGCAGTGTCGTACTTGGCGCTTTCTTT.

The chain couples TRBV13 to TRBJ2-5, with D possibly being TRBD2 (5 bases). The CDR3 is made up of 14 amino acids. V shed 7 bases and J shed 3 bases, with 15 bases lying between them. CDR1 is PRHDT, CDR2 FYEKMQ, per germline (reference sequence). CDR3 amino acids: CASTVIGLEETQYF. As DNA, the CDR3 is TGTGCCAGCACCGTAATCGGACTGGAAGAGACCCAGTACTTC.

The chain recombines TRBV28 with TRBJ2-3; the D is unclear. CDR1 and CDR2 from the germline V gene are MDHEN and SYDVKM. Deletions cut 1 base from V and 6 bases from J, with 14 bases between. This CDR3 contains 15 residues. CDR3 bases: TGTGCCAGCAGTTTATTGCTCGCGGCCGGGGATACGCAGTATTTT. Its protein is CASSLLLAAGDTQYF.

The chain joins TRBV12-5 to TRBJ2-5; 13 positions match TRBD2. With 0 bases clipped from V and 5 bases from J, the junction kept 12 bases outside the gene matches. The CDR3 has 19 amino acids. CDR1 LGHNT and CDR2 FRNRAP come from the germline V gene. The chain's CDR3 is CASGLVLAGLAGAGETQYF. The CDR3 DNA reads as TGTGCTAGTGGTTTGGTTTTGGCAGGACTAGCGGGAGCCGGTGAGACCCAGTACTTC.